Sequencing of this T cell receptor beta chain was carried out in a study of OX40 agonist ivuxolimab in advanced cancers. Study context: Among those treated, three patients had partial responses, one with hepatocellular carcinoma and two with cutaneous melanoma.

Some clones are missing from TCRdb's copy, which holds only in-frame ones; the method was immunoSEQ multiplex PCR. The sample holds roughly 60,000 clones; about 85% are singletons and the top ten take roughly 4.8%. The TCR sequence derives from an adult with an advanced solid tumor such as melanoma, head and neck, liver or kidney cancer. The sequences come from CD4+ or CD8+ T cells sorted from blood, collected in a trial of the OX40 agonist ivuxolimab.

This CDR3 reads CASSPTGVGYEQYF. Here the CDR3 DNA reads TGCGCCAGCAGCCCGACAGGGGTTGGCTACGAGCAGTACTTC. The V call is TRBV5-1, the J call TRBJ2-7; TRBD1 agrees at 8 bases. The CDR3 loop spans 14 amino acids. V was clipped by 4 bases and J by 3 bases; unmatched bases: 6. Germline V gene sequence: CDR1 SGHRS, CDR2 YFSETQ.